This T cell receptor beta chain was identified in a study of PD-L1 blockade in urothelial cancer. Specified time point: peripheral blood 6 weeks after treatment start. There are 16 residues in the CDR3. V gave up 5 bases and J gave up 3 bases; unmatched junction bases: 10. Germline CDR1 SGHNT, CDR2 YENEEA. Study-level results: Larger 3-week expansion of tumor-associated blood clones was seen in durable-benefit patients.

Turning to this clone: Its antigen is as yet unknown.

Some clones are missing from TCRdb's copy, which holds only in-frame ones; the method was immunoSEQ multiplex PCR. Here the sample spans under 150,000 clones, roughly 90% being singletons. The source was PBMCs, collected around atezolizumab (anti-PD-L1) treatment. The genes are TRBV11-3 and TRBJ2-3; 8 bases map to TRBD1. The sequence derives from a man in his sixties with urothelial cancer. The CDR3 is CASSPGGQGATDTQYF. CDR3 bases: TGTGCCAGCAGCCCGGGCGGGCAGGGGGCGACAGATACGCAGTATTTT. The full variable domain, completed using reference TRBV11-3 and TRBJ2-3, is EAGVVQSPRYKIIEKKQPVAFWCNPISGHNTLYWYLQNLGQGPELLIRYENEEAVDDSQLPKDRFSAERLKGVDSTLKIQPAELGDSAVYLCASSPGGQGATDTQYFGPGTRLTVL.